This T cell receptor (beta chain) comes out of a study of T cell responses to AZD1222 COVID-19 vaccine. General study findings and limits: Reportedly, nearly half of unique spike TCRs recognized epitopes outside B.1.351/B.1.1.7 mutations.

This table comes from immunoSEQ multiplex PCR, and its TCRdb copy is limited to in-frame clones, with some not included. Counted here are about 100,000 clones, about 90% occurring once; the ten biggest clones make up around 20%. V lost 0 bases and J lost 6; bases outside the gene matches: 4. Germline values: CDR1 MNHEY, CDR2 SVGAGI. This CDR3 has 15 residues. A word on this clone: The antigen is undetermined.

This chain connects TRBV6-5 to TRBJ1-4; TRBD1 agrees at 7 bases. This clonotype originated in an adult in good health. The source material was peripheral blood, sampled on day 0 of AZD1222 vaccination. CDR3 amino acids: CASSYSRTGHEKLFF. The CDR3 DNA reads TGTGCCAGCAGTTACTCGAGGACAGGACATGAAAAACTGTTTTTT.